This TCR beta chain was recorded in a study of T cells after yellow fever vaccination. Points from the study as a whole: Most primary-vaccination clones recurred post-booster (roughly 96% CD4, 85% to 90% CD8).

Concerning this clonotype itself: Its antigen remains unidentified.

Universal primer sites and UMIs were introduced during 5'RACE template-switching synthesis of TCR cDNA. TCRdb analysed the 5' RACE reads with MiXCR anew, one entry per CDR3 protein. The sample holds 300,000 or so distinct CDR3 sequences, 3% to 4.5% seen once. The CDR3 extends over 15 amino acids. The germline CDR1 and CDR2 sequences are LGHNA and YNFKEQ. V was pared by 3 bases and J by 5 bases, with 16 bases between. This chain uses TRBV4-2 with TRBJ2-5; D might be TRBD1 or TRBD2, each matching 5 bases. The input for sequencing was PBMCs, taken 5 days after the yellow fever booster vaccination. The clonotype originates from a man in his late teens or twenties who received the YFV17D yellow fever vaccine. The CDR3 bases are TGTGCCAGCAGCCAGACGGGGACCGCTATGGAGACCCAGTACTTC. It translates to CASSQTGTAMETQYF.